This T cell receptor (beta chain) was sequenced for a study of blood T cell repertoires in COVID-19. Generated by immunoSEQ multiplex PCR, the TCRdb table keeps only in-frame clones and is missing some. The table lists around 290,000 clones, 75% to 90% of them singletons, with around 13% in the top ten. Patients from Seattle were sampled longitudinally, starting during active infection. The clonotype comes from a woman between 65 and 79 years old with COVID-19, enrolled during active disease. The specimen sequenced was peripheral blood.

CDR3: CASSIGDNTEAFF. DNA of the CDR3: TGTGCCAGCTCGATAGGGGATAACACTGAAGCTTTCTTT. This rearrangement joins TRBV2 to TRBJ1-1; D might be TRBD1 (5 bases). Per germline, CDR1 SNHLY and CDR2 FYNNEI. There are 13 residues in the CDR3. Deletions cut 8 bases from V and 2 bases from J, with 12 bases between.